This T cell receptor beta chain was obtained from a study of blood T cell repertoires in COVID-19. Background on the study: The cDNA or gDNA used as material had been derived from T cells, B-cell-depleted T cells, or PBMCs.

Germline assignment: CDR1 SGDLS and CDR2 YYNGEE. With V trimmed by 0 bases and J by 5 bases, 15 bases remained unmatched. CDR3 length equals 19 residues. Original processing methods: Amplification of reference gene primers was used by the study to estimate nucleated cell counts. Using immunoSEQ multiplex PCR, the repertoire was profiled, and TCRdb retains in-frame clones only, with some absent. V and J calls and clone size are copied from that table; D and trimming were computed from the DNA. The table shows about 40,000 clones, with approximately 88% occurring only once. Source material: peripheral blood. This TCR was recovered from a woman between 65 and 79 years old with acute or convalescent COVID-19. The chain joins TRBV9 to TRBJ1-2; TRBD1 matches 11 bases. In DNA form, the CDR3 reads TGTGCCAGCAGCGTAGAGGGGTTTGGTCGAGGGACAGGGGGTTATGGCTACACCTTC. Amino acids: CASSVEGFGRGTGGYGYTF.